This TCR beta chain was sequenced for a study of T cell changes during pregnancy in multiple sclerosis. Assay: immunoSEQ multiplex PCR; the TCRdb copy retains only in-frame clones and omits some. The data contain under 40,000 clones, 80% to 95% of them singletons. J lost 13 bases, V lost 4 bases, and 9 bases had no gene match. Germline V gene data show CDR1 as SGHTA and CDR2 as FQGNSA. The CDR3 consists of 13 residues. Sequencing used CD4+ T cells from peripheral blood mononuclear cells, obtained in the third trimester of pregnancy. This clonotype was obtained from a female donor in good health, enrolled as a control in a pregnancy study. The V gene is TRBV7-2, the J gene TRBJ2-5; 10 nucleotides match TRBD2. CDR3 DNA sequence: TGTGCCAGCAGCTCCAGCGGGGGGGCCGACCCGTACTTC. Amino acid sequence: CASSSSGGADPYF.